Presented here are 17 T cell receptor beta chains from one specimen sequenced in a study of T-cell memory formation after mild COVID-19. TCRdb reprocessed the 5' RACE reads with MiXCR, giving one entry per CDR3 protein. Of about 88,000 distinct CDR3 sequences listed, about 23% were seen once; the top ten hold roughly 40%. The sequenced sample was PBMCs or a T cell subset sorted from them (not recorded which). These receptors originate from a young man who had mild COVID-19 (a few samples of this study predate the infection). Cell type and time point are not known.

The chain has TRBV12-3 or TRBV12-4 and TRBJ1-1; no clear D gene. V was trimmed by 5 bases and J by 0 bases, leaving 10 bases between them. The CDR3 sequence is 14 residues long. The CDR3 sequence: CASSLGLMNTEAFF. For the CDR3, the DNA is TGTGCCAGCAGTCTGGGCCTTATGAACACTGAAGCTTTCTTT.

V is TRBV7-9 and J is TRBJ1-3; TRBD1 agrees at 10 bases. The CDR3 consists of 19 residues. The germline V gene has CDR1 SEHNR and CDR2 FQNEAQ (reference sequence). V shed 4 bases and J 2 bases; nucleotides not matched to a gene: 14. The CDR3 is CASSWIRDRGRVPGNTIYF. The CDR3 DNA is TGTGCCAGCAGCTGGATCCGGGACAGGGGAAGGGTTCCTGGAAACACCATATATTTT.

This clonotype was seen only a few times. The CDR3 loop reads CASTTSRTGLAEEQYV. The CDR3 DNA follows: TGTGCCAGCACCACTAGTCGGACGGGACTAGCGGAAGAGCAGTACGTC. The chain combines TRBV6-2 or TRBV6-3 with TRBJ2-7; 11 bases align to TRBD2. Losses at the gene ends were 7 bases for V and 7 bases for J; bases not matched to a gene: 15. CDR3 length: 16 residues. Germline V CDR1 and CDR2: MNHEY, SVGEGT.

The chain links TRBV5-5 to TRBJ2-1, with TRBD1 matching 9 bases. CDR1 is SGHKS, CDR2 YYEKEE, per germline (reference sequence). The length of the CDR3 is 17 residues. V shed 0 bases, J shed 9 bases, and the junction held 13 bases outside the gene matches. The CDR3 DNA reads TGTGCCAGCAGCTTGGCAGGCGGACAGGGGTTCGGGCGTGAGCAGTTCTTC. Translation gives CASSLAGGQGFGREQFF. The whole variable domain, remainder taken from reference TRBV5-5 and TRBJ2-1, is DAGVTQSPTHLIKTRGQQVTLRCSPISGHKSVSWYQQVLGQGPQFIFQYYEKEERGRGNFPDRFSARQFPNYSSELNVNALLLGDSALYLCASSLAGGQGFGREQFFGPGTRLTVL.

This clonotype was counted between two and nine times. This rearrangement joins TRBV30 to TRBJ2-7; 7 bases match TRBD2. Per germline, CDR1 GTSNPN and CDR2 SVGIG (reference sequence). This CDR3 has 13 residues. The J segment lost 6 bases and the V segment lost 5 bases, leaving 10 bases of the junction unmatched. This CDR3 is CAWALGGGSEQYF. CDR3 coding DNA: TGTGCCTGGGCCCTCGGGGGAGGGAGCGAGCAGTACTTC.

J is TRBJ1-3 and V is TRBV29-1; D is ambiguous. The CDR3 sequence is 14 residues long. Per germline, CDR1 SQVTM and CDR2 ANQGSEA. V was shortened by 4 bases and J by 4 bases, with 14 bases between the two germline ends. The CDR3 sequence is CSVVKESDGNTIYF. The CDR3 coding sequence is TGCAGCGTTGTAAAGGAGTCGGACGGAAACACCATATATTTT.

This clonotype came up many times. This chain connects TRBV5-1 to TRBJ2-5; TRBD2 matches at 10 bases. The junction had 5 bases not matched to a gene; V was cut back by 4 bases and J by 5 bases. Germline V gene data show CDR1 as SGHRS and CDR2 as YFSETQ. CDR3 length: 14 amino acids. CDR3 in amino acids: CASSLAGAWETQYF. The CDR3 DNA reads TGCGCCAGCAGCCTAGCGGGGGCGTGGGAGACCCAGTACTTC.

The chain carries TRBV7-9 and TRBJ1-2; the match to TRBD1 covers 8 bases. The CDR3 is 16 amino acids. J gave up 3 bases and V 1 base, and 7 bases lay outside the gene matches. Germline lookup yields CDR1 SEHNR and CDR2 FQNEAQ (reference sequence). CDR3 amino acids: CASSLGAGGADYGYTF. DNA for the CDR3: TGTGCCAGCAGCTTAGGGGCAGGGGGCGCTGACTATGGCTACACCTTC.

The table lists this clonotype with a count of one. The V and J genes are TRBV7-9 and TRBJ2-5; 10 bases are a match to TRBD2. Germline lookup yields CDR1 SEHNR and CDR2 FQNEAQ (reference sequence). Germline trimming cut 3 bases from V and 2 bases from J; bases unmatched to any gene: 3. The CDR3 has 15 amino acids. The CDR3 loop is CASSLGAGGQETQYF. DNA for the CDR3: TGTGCCAGCAGCTTGGGAGCGGGGGGGCAAGAGACCCAGTACTTC.

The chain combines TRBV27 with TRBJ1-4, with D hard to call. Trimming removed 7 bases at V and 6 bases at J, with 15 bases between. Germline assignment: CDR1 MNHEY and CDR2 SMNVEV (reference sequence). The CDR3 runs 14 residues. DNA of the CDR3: TGTGCCAGCAAGGTCGGGGTCCGGGATGAAAAACTGTTTTTT. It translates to CASKVGVRDEKLFF.

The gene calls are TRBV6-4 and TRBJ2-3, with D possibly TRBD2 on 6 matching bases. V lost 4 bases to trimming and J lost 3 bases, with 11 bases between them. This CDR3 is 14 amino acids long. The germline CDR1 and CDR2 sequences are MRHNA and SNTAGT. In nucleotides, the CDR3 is TGTGCCAGCAGTGTGGGGGGTTTAACAGATACGCAGTATTTT. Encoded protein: CASSVGGLTDTQYF.

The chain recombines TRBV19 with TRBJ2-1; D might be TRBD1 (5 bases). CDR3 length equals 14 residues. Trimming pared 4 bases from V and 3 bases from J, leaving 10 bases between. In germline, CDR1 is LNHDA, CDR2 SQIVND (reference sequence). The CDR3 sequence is CASSRQGSYNEQFF. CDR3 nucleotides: TGTGCCAGTAGTAGGCAGGGCAGCTACAATGAGCAGTTCTTC. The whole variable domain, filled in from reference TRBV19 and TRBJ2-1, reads DGGITQSPKYLFRKEGQNVTLSCEQNLNHDAMYWYRQDPGQGLRLIYYSQIVNDFQKGDIAEGYSVSREKKESFPLTVTSAQKNPTAFYLCASSRQGSYNEQFFGPGTRLTVL.

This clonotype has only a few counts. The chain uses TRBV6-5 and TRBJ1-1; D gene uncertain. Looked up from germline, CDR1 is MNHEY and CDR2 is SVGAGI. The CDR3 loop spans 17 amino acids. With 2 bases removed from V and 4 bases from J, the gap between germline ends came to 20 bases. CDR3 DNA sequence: TGTGCCAGCAGTTACGTGGCCCAGGTGGGTGGGTTCACTGAAGCTTTCTTT. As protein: CASSYVAQVGGFTEAFF.

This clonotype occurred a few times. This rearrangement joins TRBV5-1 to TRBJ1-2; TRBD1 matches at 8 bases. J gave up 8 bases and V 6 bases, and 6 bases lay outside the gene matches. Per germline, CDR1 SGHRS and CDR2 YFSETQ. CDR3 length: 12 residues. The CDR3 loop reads CASTSGGHGYTF. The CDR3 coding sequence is TGCGCCAGCACCTCAGGGGGCCACGGCTACACCTTC. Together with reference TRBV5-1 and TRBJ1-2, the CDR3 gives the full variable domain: KAGVTQTPRYLIKTRGQQVTLSCSPISGHRSVSWYQQTPGQGLQFLFEYFSETQRNKGNFPGRFSGRQFSNSRSEMNVSTLELGDSALYLCASTSGGHGYTFGSGTRLTVV.

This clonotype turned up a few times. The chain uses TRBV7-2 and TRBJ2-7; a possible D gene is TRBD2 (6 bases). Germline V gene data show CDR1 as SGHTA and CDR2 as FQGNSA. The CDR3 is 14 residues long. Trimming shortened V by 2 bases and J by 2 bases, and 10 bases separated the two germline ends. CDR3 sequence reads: CASSLYGGAYEQYV. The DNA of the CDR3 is TGTGCCAGCAGCTTATACGGGGGAGCCTACGAGCAGTACGTC.

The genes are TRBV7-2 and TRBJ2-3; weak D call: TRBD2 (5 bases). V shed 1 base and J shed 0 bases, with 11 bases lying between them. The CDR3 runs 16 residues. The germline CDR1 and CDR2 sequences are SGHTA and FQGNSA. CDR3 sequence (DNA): TGTGCCAGCAGCTTAGGGACTCGGCCTAGCACAGATACGCAGTATTTT. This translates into CASSLGTRPSTDTQYF.

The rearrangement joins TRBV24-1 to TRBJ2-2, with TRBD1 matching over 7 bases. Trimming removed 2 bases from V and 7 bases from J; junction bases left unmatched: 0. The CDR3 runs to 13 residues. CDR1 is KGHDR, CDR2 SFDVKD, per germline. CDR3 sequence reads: CATSDSGGGELFF. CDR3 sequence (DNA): TGTGCCACCAGTGATTCAGGGGGCGGGGAGCTGTTTTTT.